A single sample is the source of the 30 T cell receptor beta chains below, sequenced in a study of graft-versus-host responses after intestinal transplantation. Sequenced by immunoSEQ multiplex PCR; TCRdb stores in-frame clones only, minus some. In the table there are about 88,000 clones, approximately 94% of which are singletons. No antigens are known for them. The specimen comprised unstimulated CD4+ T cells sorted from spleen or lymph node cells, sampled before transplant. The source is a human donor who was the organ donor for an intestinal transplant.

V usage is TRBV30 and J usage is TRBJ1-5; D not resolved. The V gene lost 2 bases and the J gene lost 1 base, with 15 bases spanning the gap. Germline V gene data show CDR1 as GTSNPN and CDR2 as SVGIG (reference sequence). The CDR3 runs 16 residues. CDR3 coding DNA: TGTGCCTGGAGTAAACGAGAAGTCCGAAGCAATCAGCCCCAGCATTTT. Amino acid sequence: CAWSKREVRSNQPQHF.

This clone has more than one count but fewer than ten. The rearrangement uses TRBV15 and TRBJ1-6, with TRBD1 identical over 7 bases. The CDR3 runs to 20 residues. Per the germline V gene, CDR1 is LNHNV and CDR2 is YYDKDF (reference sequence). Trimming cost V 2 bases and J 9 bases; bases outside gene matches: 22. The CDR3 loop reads CATSRRQGPSYPNVGSPLHF. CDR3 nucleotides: TGTGCCACCAGCAGAAGACAGGGACCGAGCTACCCAAATGTTGGTTCACCCCTCCACTTT.

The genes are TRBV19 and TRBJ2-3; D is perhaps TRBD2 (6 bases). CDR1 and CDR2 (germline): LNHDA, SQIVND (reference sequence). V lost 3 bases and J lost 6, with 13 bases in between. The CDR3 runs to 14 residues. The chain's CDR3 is CASSIRAGRDTQYF. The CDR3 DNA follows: TGTGCCAGTAGTATTCGGGCAGGGAGGGATACGCAGTATTTT.

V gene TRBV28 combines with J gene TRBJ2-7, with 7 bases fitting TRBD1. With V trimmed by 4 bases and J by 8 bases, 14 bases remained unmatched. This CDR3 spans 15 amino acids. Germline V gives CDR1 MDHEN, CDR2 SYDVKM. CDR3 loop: CASSSYQTGLRQQYF. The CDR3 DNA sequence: TGTGCCAGCAGTTCCTACCAGACAGGGCTTCGCCAGCAGTACTTC. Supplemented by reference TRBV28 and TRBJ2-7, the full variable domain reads DVKVTQSSRYLVKRTGEKVFLECVQDMDHENMFWYRQDPGLGLRLIYFSYDVKMKEKGDIPEGYSVSREKKERFSLILESASTNQTSMYLCASSSYQTGLRQQYFGPGTRLTVT.

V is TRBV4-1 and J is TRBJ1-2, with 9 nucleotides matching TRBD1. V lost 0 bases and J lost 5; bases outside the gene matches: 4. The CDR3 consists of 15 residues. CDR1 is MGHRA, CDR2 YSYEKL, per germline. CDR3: CASSQERGTGYGYTF. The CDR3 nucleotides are TGCGCCAGCAGCCAAGAAAGGGGGACAGGGTATGGCTACACCTTC.

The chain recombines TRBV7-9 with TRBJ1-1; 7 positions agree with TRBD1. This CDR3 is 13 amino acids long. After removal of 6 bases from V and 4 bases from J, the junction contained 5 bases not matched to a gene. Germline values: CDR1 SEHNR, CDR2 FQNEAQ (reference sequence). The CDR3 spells CASSPTGRTEAFF. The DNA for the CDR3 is TGTGCCAGCAGTCCGACAGGGCGCACTGAAGCTTTCTTT.

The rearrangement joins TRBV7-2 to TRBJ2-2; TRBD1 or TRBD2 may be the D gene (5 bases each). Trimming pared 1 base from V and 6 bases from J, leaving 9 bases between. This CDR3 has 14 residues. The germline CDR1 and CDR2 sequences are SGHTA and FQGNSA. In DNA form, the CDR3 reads TGTGCCAGCAGCTTAGGAGGGGCCCCCGGGGAGCTGTTTTTT. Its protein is CASSLGGAPGELFF.

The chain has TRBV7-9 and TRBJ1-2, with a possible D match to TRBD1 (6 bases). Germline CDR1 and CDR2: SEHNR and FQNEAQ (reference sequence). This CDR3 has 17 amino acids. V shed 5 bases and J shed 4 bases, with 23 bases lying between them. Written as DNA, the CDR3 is TGTGCCAGCAGCCTACCTCCATCGGGGGGGGCTCTCTATGGCTACACCTTC. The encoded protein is CASSLPPSGGALYGYTF.

CDR3 DNA: TGTGCCAGCAGCTCGACGACAGAATACACGTACGAGCAGTACTTC. Amino acid sequence: CASSSTTEYTYEQYF. The chain recombines TRBV5-4 with TRBJ2-7; D might be TRBD1 (5 bases). This CDR3 has 15 residues. CDR1 and CDR2 (germline): SGHNT, YYREEE (reference sequence). The V gene lost 3 bases and the J gene lost 4 bases, with 17 bases spanning the gap.

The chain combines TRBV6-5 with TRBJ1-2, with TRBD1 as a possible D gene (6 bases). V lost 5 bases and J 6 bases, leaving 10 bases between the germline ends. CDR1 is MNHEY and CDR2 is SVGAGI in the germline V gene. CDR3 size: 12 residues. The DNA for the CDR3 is TGTGCCAGCAGTGGTGCAGGGGATGGCTACACCTTC. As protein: CASSGAGDGYTF.

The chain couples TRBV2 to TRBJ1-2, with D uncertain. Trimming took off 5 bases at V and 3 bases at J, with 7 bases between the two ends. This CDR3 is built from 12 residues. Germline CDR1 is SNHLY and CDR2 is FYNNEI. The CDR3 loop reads CASSYQYYGYTF. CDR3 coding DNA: TGTGCCAGCAGTTATCAGTACTATGGCTACACCTTC. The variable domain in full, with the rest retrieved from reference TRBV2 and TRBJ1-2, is EPEVTQTPSHQVTQMGQEVILRCVPISNHLYFYWYRQILGQKVEFLVSFYNNEISEKSEIFDDQFSVERPDGSNFTLKIRSTKLEDSAMYFCASSYQYYGYTFGSGTRLTVV.

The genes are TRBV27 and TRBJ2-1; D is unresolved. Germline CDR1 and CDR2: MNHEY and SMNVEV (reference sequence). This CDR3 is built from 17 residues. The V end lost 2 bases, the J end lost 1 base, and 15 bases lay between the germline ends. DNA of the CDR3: TGTGCCAGCAGTTTAACCCCATTGGCGGATTCCTACAATGAGCAGTTCTTC. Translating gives CASSLTPLADSYNEQFF.

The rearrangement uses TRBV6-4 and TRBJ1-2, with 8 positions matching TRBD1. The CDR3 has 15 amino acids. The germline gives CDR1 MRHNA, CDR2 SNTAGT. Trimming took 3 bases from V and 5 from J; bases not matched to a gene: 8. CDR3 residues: CASSENRGIWYGYTF. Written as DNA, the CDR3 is TGTGCCAGCAGTGAAAACAGGGGGATATGGTATGGCTACACCTTC.

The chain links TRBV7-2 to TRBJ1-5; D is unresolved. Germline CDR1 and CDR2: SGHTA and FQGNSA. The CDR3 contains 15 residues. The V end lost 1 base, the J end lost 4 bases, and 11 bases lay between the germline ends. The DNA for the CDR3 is TGTGCCAGCAGCTTAGTGACCGGGAGTAATCAGCCCCAGCATTTT. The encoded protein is CASSLVTGSNQPQHF.

The CDR3 is CASSPTERGGGTDTQYF. The CDR3 bases are TGCGCCAGCAGCCCGACTGAGCGGGGGGGCGGCACAGATACGCAGTATTTT. The chain is built from TRBV4-1 and TRBJ2-3, with 10 bases aligning to TRBD2. Trimming took 4 bases from V and 1 from J; bases not matched to a gene: 8. The CDR3 runs 17 residues. Germline loops: CDR1 MGHRA, CDR2 YSYEKL.

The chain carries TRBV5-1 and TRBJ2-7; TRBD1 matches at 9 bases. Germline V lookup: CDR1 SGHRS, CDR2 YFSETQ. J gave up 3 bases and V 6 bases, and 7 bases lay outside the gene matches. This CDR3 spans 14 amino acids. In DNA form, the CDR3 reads TGCGCCAGCAACTCCGGGACAGGGCACTACGAGCAGTACTTC. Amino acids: CASNSGTGHYEQYF.

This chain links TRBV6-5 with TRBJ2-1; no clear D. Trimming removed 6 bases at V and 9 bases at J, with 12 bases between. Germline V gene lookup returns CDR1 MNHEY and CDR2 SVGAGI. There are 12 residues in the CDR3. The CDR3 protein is CASRWVGGEQFF. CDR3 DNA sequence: TGTGCCAGCAGATGGGTAGGCGGTGAGCAGTTCTTC.

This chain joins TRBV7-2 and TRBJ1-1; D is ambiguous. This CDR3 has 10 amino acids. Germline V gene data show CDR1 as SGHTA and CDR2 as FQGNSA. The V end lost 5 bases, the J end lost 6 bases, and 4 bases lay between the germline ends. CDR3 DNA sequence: TGTGCCAGCAGCCCCGCTGAAGCTTTCTTT. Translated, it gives CASSPAEAFF. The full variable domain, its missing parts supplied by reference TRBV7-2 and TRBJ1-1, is GAGVSQSPSNKVTEKGKDVELRCDPISGHTALYWYRQSLGQGLEFLIYFQGNSAPDKSGLPSDRFSAERTGGSVSTLTIQRTQQEDSAVYLCASSPAEAFFGQGTRLTVV.

CDR3 sequence reads: CASSPTSGGTDTQYF. CDR3 bases: TGTGCCAGCTCACCGACTAGCGGGGGAACAGATACGCAGTATTTT. The rearrangement joins TRBV18 to TRBJ2-3; 12 nucleotides agree with TRBD2. The CDR3 consists of 15 residues. Germline trimming cut 3 bases from V and 3 bases from J; bases unmatched to any gene: 1. The germline gives CDR1 KGHSH, CDR2 LQKENI.

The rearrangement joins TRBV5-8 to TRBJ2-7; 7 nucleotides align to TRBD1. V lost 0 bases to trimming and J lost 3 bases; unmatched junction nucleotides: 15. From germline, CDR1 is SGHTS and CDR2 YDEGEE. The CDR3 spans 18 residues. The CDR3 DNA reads TGTGCCAGCAGCTTGGTGGAAACCCGACAGGGAAGTTTCTACGAGCAGTACTTC. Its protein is CASSLVETRQGSFYEQYF. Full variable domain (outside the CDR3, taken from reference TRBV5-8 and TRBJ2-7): EAGVTQSPTHLIKTRGQQATLRCSPISGHTSVYWYQQALGLGLQFLLWYDEGEERNRGNFPPRFSGRQFPNYSSELNVNALELEDSALYLCASSLVETRQGSFYEQYFGPGTRLTVT.

CDR3 bases: TGTGCCAGCAGTGGTCCGGGACGCGGGGGCTCTCTTAATTCACCCCTCCACTTT. It codes for CASSGPGRGGSLNSPLHF. J is TRBJ1-6 and V is TRBV2; possibly TRBD1 for D (6 bases). The length of the CDR3 is 18 residues. The germline gives CDR1 SNHLY, CDR2 FYNNEI. V lost 4 bases to trimming and J lost 6 bases, with 22 bases between them.

CDR3 DNA: TGTGCCAGCAGCTTAGGCCGGGACAGGGTACACAATGAGCAGTTCTTC. Its translation: CASSLGRDRVHNEQFF. The chain uses TRBV7-9 and TRBJ2-1; 9 bases agree with TRBD1. Germline V lookup: CDR1 SEHNR, CDR2 FQNEAQ (reference sequence). The V segment lost 1 base and the J segment 5 bases; nucleotides outside the gene matches: 6. The length of the CDR3 is 16 residues.

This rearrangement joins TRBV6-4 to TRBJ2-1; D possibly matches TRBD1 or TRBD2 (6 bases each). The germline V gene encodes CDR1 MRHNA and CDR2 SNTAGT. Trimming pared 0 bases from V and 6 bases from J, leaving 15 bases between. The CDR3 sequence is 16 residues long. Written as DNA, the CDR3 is TGTGCCAGCAGTGACTCGGAGACTAGGGGGATCAATGAGCAGTTCTTC. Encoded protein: CASSDSETRGINEQFF.

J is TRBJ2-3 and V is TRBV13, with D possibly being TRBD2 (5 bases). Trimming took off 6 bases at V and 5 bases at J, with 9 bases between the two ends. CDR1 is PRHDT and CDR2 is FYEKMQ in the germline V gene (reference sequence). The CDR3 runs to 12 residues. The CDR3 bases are TGTGCCAGCAGTATACGGGGAGATACGCAGTATTTT. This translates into CASSIRGDTQYF.

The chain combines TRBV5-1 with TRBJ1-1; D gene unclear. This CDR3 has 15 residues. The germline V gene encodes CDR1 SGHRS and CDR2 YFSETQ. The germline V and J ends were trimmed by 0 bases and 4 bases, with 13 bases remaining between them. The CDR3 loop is CASSLVGMRGTEAFF. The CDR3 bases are TGCGCCAGCAGCTTGGTGGGGATGCGGGGCACTGAAGCTTTCTTT. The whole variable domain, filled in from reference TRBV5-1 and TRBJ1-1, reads KAGVTQTPRYLIKTRGQQVTLSCSPISGHRSVSWYQQTPGQGLQFLFEYFSETQRNKGNFPGRFSGRQFSNSRSEMNVSTLELGDSALYLCASSLVGMRGTEAFFGQGTRLTVV.

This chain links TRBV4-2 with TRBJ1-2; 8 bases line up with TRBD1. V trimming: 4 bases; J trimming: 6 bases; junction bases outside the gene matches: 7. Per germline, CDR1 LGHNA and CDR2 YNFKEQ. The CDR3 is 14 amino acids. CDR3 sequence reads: CASSRPDRGDGYTF. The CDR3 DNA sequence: TGTGCCAGCAGCCGGCCCGACAGGGGAGATGGCTACACCTTC.

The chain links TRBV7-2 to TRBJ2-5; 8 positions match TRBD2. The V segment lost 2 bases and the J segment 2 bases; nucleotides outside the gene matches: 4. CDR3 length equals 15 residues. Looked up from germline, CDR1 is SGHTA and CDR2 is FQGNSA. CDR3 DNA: TGTGCCAGCAGCTTATTAACGGGGGGGCAAGAGACCCAGTACTTC. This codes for CASSLLTGGQETQYF.

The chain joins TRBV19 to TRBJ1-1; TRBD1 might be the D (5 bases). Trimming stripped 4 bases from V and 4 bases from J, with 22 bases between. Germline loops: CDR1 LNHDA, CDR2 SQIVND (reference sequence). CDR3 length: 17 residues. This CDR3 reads CASSTSPGGGGATEAFF. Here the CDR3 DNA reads TGTGCCAGTAGTACCTCCCCCGGGGGAGGAGGGGCCACTGAAGCTTTCTTT.

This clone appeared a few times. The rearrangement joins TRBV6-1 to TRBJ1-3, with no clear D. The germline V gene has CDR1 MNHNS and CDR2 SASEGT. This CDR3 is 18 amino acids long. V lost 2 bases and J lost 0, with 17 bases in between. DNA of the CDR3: TGTGCCAGCAGTGAATACGGGGTCGGATCCTTCTCTGGAAACACCATATATTTT. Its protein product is CASSEYGVGSFSGNTIYF.

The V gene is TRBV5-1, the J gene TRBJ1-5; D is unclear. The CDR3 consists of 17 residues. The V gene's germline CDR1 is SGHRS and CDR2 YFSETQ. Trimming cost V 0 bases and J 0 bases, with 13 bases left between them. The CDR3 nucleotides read TGCGCCAGCAGCTTGGGGGTGTCGGCGAATAGCAATCAGCCCCAGCATTTT. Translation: CASSLGVSANSNQPQHF.